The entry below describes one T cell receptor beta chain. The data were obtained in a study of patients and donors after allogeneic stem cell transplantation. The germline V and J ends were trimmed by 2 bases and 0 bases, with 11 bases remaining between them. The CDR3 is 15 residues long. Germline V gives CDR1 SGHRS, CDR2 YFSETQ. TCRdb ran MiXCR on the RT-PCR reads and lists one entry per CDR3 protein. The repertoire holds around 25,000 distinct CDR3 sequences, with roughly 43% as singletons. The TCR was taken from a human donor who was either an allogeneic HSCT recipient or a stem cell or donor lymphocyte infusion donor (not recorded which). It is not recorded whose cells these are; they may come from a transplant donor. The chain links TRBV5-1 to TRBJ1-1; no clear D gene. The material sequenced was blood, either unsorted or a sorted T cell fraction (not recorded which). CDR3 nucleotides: TGCGCCAGCAGCTTCGCCCTAAATATGAACACTGAAGCTTTCTTT. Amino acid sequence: CASSFALNMNTEAFF.